This TCR beta chain was identified in a study of response to subunit inactivated influenza vaccine (dated by TCRdb to 2016 to 2019). Regarding the study in general: Deep quantitative T cell receptor repertoire profiling was used in the study to track responses to a trivalent subunit inactivated influenza vaccine. Findings and caveats that apply to the study as a whole: According to the authors, only a limited number of new T cells may be recruited by each seasonal influenza vaccination.

Libraries were built with RT-PCR. TCRdb records Illumina HiSeq 2500 as the sequencer. The raw public reads went through TCRdb reprocessing: fastp at Q25, MiXCR clone calling, in-frame beta chains kept. Entries that share a CDR3 protein sequence are merged under the most common genes and DNA. For this sample there are about 170,000 distinct CDR3 sequences; more than 10% appear just once. The ten largest clones represent roughly 29% of the sample. This clonotype was picked up a small number of times. The antigen it binds to is not known. Within one base of it there is no much larger clone, and no base qualities were kept. CDR1 PRHDT and CDR2 FYEKMQ were looked up in the germline V gene (reference sequence). The CDR3, from cysteine to phenylalanine, totals 14 residues. This entry keeps only the CDR3 DNA: 42 bases, framed from base 1. Trimming at the junction amounts to 5 bases on V and 0 bases on J, and the germline ends lie 11 bases apart.

Separately, the same data were catalogued under a study of T cells expressing NK-cell markers. Per that second paper: TCR beta cDNA libraries were made by 5'RACE template switching that added a universal primer site and unique molecular identifiers. About 8 donors provided sorted CD3+CD56+NKG2C+, CD3+CD56+NKG2C- and CD3+CD56-NKG2C+ T-cell subsets, whose TCR beta-chain repertoires were profiled. Among the eight sequenced donors, only one was HCMV-seronegative, while the other seven were HCMV-seropositive. To restrict sorting to alphabetaTCR-expressing T cells, an anti-gammadeltaTCR antibody was added in several experiments. In over 5 donors, the dominant CD3+CD56+NKG2C+ clonotypes were among the top 10 CD8+ clonotypes and accounted for about 1.0-7.5% of CD8+ T cells. Those dominant clonotypes were again the most abundant among CD3+CD56-NKG2C+ cells in four donors, at about 25-60.1%. Whether the expanded NKG2C-expressing T cell clones were specific for HCMV antigens remained unclear. The study sequenced eight donors, all healthy volunteers chosen at random: three men and five women. HCMV-specific IgG was detected in serum with a commercial ELISA kit to determine HCMV serostatus. Ficoll density gradient centrifugation was used to isolate peripheral blood mononuclear cells from blood. Magnetic immunoseparation with Miltenyi isolation kits was used to isolate CD4+ and CD8+ T cells from PBMC. Priming for cDNA synthesis came from the TCR beta constant segment, and two successive PCR amplification steps followed. The libraries were sequenced on Illumina HiSeq 2000/2500, MiSeq or NextSeq, producing 2 x 150 bp reads. MIGEC was used to demultiplex reads and group the reads by UMI, and MiTCR was used to assemble and quantify clonotypes. Only TCR cDNA sequences supported by at least two reads were kept to exclude erroneous sequences. The tcR package was used for downstream repertoire analysis, and clonotypes were matched between fractions using CDR3 nucleotide sequence together with V segment. VDJmatch was used to annotate antigen specificity against VDJdb, with one amino acid substitution in CDR3 permitted.

This sample comprised CD8+ T cells sorted from PBMCs, obtained roughly 12 days after vaccination. In this chain, TRBV13 is recombined with TRBJ2-7; no confident D gene assignment can be made. The TCR comes from a man in his fifties or sixties who received an inactivated influenza vaccine. Donor details come from another sample of the same person, matched by shared clones. This receptor carries the CDR3 CASSVGRASYEQYF. The nucleotide sequence reads as follows: TGTGCCAGCAGCGTCGGTAGAGCCTCCTACGAGCAGTACTTC.